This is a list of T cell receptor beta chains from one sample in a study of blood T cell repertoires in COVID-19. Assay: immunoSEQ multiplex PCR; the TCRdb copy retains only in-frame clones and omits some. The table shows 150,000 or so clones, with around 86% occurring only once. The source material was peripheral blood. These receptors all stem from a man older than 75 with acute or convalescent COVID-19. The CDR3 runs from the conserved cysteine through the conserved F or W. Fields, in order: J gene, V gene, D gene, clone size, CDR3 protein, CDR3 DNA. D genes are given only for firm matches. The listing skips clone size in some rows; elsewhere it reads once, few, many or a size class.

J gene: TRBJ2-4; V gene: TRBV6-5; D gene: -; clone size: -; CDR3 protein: CASKEPGGRIQYF; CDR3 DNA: TGTGCCAGCAAGGAGCCCGGGGGTCGGATTCAGTACTTC
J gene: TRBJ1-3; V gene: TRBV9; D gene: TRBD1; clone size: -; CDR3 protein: CASSTLGGLSGNTIYF; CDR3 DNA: TGTGCCAGCAGCACTCTAGGGGGCCTCTCTGGAAACACCATATATTTT
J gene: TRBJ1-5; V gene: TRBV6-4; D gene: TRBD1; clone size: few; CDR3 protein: CASRTDFGQALYNQPQHF; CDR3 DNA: TGTGCCAGCAGAACAGACTTCGGACAGGCGCTATACAATCAGCCCCAGCATTTT
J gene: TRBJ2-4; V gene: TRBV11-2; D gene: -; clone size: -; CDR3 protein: CASSLTAAGNIQYF; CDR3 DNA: TGTGCCAGCAGCTTAACGGCGGCGGGCAACATTCAGTACTTC
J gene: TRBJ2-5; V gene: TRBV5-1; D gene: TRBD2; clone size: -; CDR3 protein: CASSLGTSGDGETQYF; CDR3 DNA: TGCGCCAGCAGCTTGGGGACTAGCGGTGACGGAGAGACCCAGTACTTC
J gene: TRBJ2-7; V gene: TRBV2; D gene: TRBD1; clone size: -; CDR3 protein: CASTARGYEQYF; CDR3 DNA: TGTGCCAGCACCGCCAGGGGGTACGAGCAGTACTTC
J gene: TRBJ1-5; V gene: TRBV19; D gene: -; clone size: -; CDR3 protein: CASSSQGMDQPQHF; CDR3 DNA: TGTGCCAGTAGCAGTCAGGGAATGGATCAGCCCCAGCATTTT
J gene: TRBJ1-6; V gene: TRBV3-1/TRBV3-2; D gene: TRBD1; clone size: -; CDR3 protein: CASSNRDRNSPLHF; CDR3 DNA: TGTGCCAGCAGCAACCGGGACAGAAATTCACCCCTCCACTTT
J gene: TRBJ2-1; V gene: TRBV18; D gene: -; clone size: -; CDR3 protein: CASSVDGRGQFF; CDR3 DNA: TGTGCCAGCTCCGTCGACGGCCGGGGGCAGTTCTTC
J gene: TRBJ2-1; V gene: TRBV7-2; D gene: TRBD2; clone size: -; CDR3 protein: CASSLEAGEEFF; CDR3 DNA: TGTGCCAGCAGCCTTGAAGCGGGAGAGGAGTTCTTC
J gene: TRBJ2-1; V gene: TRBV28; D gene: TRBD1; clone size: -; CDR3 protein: CASSLEQGFVKLFF; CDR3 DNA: TGTGCCAGCAGTTTGGAACAGGGGTTCGTTAAGCTGTTCTTC
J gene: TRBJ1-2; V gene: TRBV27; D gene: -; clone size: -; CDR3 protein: CASSLLGLRQLNYGYTF; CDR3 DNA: TGTGCCAGCAGTTTATTAGGTCTCCGACAGCTTAACTATGGCTACACCTTC
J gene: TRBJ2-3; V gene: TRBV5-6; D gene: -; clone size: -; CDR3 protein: CASSSNTRGISTDTQYF; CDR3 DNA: TGTGCCAGCAGCTCGAATACCAGGGGCATTAGCACAGATACGCAGTATTTT
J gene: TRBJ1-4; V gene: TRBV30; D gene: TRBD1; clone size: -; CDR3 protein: CAWRPGTGFNEKLFF; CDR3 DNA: TGTGCCTGGAGGCCTGGGACAGGGTTTAACGAAAAACTGTTTTTT
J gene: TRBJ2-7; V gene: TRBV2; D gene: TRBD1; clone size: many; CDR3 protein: CASNPWGQGSYEQYF; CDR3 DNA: TGTGCCAGCAACCCTTGGGGACAGGGCTCCTACGAGCAGTACTTC
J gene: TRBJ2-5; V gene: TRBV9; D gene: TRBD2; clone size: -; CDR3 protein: CASSVGPSPGLAGGSDQETQYF; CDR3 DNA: TGTGCCAGCAGCGTAGGTCCATCGCCGGGACTAGCGGGGGGATCCGATCAAGAGACCCAGTACTTC
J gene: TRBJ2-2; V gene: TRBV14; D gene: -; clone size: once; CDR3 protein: CASSQQDTGELFF; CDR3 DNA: TGTGCCAGCAGCCAACAGGACACCGGGGAGCTGTTTTTT
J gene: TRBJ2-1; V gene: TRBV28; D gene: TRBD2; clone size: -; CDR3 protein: CASSLGGSNGNEQFF; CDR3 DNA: TGTGCCAGCAGTTTAGGCGGGAGTAACGGCAATGAGCAGTTCTTC
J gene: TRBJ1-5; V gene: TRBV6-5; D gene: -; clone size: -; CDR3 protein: CASRVNKFSNQPQHF; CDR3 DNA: TGTGCCAGCAGAGTAAACAAGTTTTCCAATCAGCCCCAGCATTTT
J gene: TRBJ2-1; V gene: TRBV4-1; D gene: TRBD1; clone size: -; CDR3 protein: CASSATFGTAYNEQFF; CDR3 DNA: TGCGCCAGCAGCGCTACATTCGGGACAGCGTACAATGAGCAGTTCTTC
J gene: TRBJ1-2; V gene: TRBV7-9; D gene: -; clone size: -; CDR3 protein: CASSFDINYGYTF; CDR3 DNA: TGTGCCAGCAGCTTCGACATCAACTATGGCTACACCTTC
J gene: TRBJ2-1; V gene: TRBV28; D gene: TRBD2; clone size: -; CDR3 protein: CASPARAGDGNNEQFF; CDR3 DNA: TGTGCCAGCCCAGCAAGGGCGGGAGATGGGAACAATGAGCAGTTCTTC
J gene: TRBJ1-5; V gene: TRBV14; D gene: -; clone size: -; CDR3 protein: CASSPNRNQPQHF; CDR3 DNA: TGTGCCAGCAGCCCCAACAGGAATCAGCCCCAGCATTTT
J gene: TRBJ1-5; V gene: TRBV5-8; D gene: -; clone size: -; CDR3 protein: CASSLGALSNQPQHF; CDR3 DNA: TGTGCCAGCAGCTTGGGGGCCCTTAGCAATCAGCCCCAGCATTTT
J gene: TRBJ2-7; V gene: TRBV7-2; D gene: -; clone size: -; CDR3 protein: CASREQGAPYEQYF; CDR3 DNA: TGTGCCAGCAGGGAACAGGGAGCCCCCTACGAGCAGTACTTC
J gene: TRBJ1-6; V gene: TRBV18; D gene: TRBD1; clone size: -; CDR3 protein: CASSPRGESPLHF; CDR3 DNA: TGTGCCAGCTCACCCAGGGGGGAGTCACCCCTCCACTTT
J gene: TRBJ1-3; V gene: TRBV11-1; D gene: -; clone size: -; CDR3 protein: CASSFSGEFRGNTIYF; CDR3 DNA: TGTGCCAGCAGCTTCTCAGGGGAGTTTCGCGGAAACACCATATATTTT
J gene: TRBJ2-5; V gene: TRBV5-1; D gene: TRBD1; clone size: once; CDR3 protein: CASSLQGAIGETQYF; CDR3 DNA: TGCGCCAGCAGCTTGCAGGGGGCAATTGGAGAGACCCAGTACTTC
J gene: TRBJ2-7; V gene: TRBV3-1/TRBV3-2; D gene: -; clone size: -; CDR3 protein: CASSQGGRLHYEQYF; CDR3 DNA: TGTGCCAGCAGCCAGGGGGGGCGACTCCACTACGAGCAGTACTTC
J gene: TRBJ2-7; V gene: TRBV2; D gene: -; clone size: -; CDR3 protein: CASSGSSGRGEQYF; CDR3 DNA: TGTGCCAGCAGCGGGTCTTCTGGTAGGGGCGAGCAGTACTTC
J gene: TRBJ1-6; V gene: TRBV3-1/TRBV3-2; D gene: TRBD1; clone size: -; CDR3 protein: CASSQEDRGSYNSPLHF; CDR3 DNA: TGTGCCAGCAGCCAAGAGGACAGGGGATCCTATAATTCACCCCTCCACTTT
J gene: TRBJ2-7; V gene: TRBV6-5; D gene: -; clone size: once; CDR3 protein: CASKQGLDYEQYF; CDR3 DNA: TGTGCCAGCAAGCAGGGGCTCGACTACGAGCAGTACTTC
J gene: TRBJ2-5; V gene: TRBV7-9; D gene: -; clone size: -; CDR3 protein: CASSSLSWGDFETQYF; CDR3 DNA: TGTGCCAGCAGCTCTCTGTCTTGGGGGGATTTCGAGACCCAGTACTTC
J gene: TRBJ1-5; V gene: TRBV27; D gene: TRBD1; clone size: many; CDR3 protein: CASSWTGAQPQHF; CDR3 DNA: TGTGCCAGCAGTTGGACAGGGGCTCAGCCCCAGCATTTT
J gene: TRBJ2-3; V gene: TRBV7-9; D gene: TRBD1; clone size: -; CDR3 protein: CASSRRGQGGTDTQYF; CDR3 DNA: TGTGCCAGCAGCCGCCGGGGACAGGGGGGCACAGATACGCAGTATTTT
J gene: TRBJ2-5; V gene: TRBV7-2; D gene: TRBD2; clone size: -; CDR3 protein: CASRGGAGETQYF; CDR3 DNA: TGTGCCAGTCGCGGGGGGGCCGGAGAGACCCAGTACTTC
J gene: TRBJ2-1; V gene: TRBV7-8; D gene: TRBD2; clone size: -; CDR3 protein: CASSSSSGRVYEQFF; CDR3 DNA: TGTGCCAGCAGCTCCTCTAGCGGGAGGGTCTATGAGCAGTTCTTC
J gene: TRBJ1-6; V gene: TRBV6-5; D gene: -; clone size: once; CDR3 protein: CASRGTTGEDSPLHF; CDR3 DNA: TGTGCCAGCAGGGGAACAACAGGAGAAGATTCACCCCTCCACTTT
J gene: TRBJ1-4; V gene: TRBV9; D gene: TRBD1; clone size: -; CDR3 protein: CASSKGQGDNEKLFF; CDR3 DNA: TGTGCCAGCAGCAAAGGACAGGGAGATAATGAAAAACTGTTTTTT
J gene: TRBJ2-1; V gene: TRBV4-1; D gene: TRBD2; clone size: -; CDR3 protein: CASSQTPGTSSYNEQFF; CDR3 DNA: TGCGCCAGCAGCCAGACCCCCGGGACTAGCTCCTACAATGAGCAGTTCTTC
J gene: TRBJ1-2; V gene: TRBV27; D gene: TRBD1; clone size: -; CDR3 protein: CASSTPDRGLGYTF; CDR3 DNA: TGTGCCAGCAGTACCCCGGACAGGGGGCTCGGCTACACCTTC
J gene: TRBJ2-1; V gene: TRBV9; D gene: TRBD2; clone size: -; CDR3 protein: CASSVGGTTSYNEQFF; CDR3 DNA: TGTGCCAGCAGCGTGGGGGGGACTACCTCCTACAATGAGCAGTTCTTC
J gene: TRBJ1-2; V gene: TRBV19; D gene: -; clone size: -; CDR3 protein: CASTIGTSNSGYTF; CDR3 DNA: TGTGCCAGTACGATCGGGACTTCAAATTCTGGCTACACCTTC
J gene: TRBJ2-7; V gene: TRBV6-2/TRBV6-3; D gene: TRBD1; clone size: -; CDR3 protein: CASSLGQPYEQYF; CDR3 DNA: TGTGCCAGCAGCCTGGGACAGCCCTACGAGCAGTACTTC